The rows below give T cell receptor beta chains drawn from one sample of a study of a mutant IDH1 vaccine in newly diagnosed glioma. Assay used: immunoSEQ multiplex PCR; TCRdb lists only in-frame clones, some missing. Of tens of thousands of clones listed, about 80% were seen once; the top ten hold about 21%. The source was PBMCs, collected from a glioma patient treated with radiotherapy, temozolomide or both. The origin of the receptors is a man aged 30-40 years with glioma. Both conserved end residues are part of each CDR3. The D gene is left open where the match is weak. Size tells how often a clone was seen (once, few, many) or the class of an expanded clone, and some rows leave it out.

TRBV29-1	TRBJ1-1	TRBD1	-	CSVAHRGLTEAFF	TGCAGCGTAGCCCACAGGGGGCTGACTGAAGCTTTCTTT
TRBV29-1	TRBJ2-7	TRBD1	-	CSVRGQGYEQYF	TGCAGCGTTCGGGGACAGGGCTACGAGCAGTACTTC
TRBV19	TRBJ1-5	TRBD1	-	CASSIDGPGTENSNQPQHF	TGTGCCAGTAGTATAGATGGCCCCGGGACAGAAAATAGCAATCAGCCCCAGCATTTT
TRBV7-9	TRBJ2-3	TRBD2	-	CASSERGATDTQYF	TGTGCCAGCAGCGAGCGGGGGGCCACAGATACGCAGTATTTT
TRBV11-3	TRBJ2-2	TRBD1	-	CASSQGAATGELFF	TGTGCCAGCAGCCAGGGGGCAGCCACCGGGGAGCTGTTTTTT
TRBV5-4	TRBJ1-2	TRBD1	-	CASSQDRGGGYTF	TGTGCCAGCAGCCAAGACAGGGGTGGTGGCTACACCTTC
TRBV7-2	TRBJ2-4	-	-	CASSLAQIQNIQYF	TGTGCCAGCAGCTTAGCACAGATCCAAAACATTCAGTACTTC
TRBV5-5	TRBJ1-2	-	-	CASSHSGVVPYGYTF	TGTGCCAGCAGCCACAGCGGGGTTGTTCCTTATGGCTACACCTTC
TRBV13	TRBJ2-1	TRBD1	once	CASSFSTDRDNEQFF	TGTGCCAGCAGCTTCAGCACCGACAGGGACAATGAGCAGTTCTTC
TRBV9	TRBJ2-3	-	-	CASSVLASSTDTQYF	TGTGCCAGCAGCGTACTAGCCTCTAGCACAGATACGCAGTATTTT
TRBV6-5	TRBJ2-2	-	-	CASRSGKSDTGELFF	TGTGCCAGCAGATCCGGGAAGTCGGACACCGGGGAGCTGTTTTTT
TRBV7-3	TRBJ1-1	-	few	CASSLGQNTEAFF	TGTGCCAGCAGCTTAGGGCAGAACACTGAAGCTTTCTTT
TRBV10-3	TRBJ2-7	-	-	CATRPDSGEQYF	TGTGCCACCAGACCGGACTCCGGCGAGCAGTACTTC
TRBV30	TRBJ2-7	TRBD2	-	CAWSVRVGRAFNEQYF	TGTGCCTGGAGTGTACGGGTCGGGAGGGCCTTCAACGAGCAGTACTTC
TRBV6-5	TRBJ1-5	-	-	CASSYRWESNQPQHF	TGTGCCAGCAGTTACCGATGGGAGAGCAATCAGCCCCAGCATTTT
TRBV19	TRBJ2-2	-	-	CASSMRSFTGELFF	TGTGCCAGTAGTATGAGGTCATTCACCGGGGAGCTGTTTTTT
TRBV6-5	TRBJ2-5	TRBD2	once	CASSSTSAQETQYF	TGTGCCAGCAGTTCGACTAGCGCTCAAGAGACCCAGTACTTC
TRBV7-8	TRBJ2-1	-	-	CASSLESGYNEQFF	TGTGCCAGCAGCTTGGAATCCGGGTACAATGAGCAGTTCTTC
TRBV6-1	TRBJ2-3	-	-	CASSNSRTDTQYF	TGTGCCAGCAGTAACAGCCGCACAGATACGCAGTATTTT
TRBV2	TRBJ2-7	TRBD1	few	CASRPGTGVGYEQYF	TGTGCCAGCAGGCCCGGGACAGGGGTGGGCTACGAGCAGTACTTC
TRBV6-1	TRBJ1-1	-	-	CASLPAGGMNTEAFF	TGTGCCAGCCTCCCCGCGGGAGGTATGAACACTGAAGCTTTCTTT
TRBV6-5	TRBJ1-2	-	-	CASSYKALLGYGYTF	TGTGCCAGCAGTTATAAAGCGCTATTGGGCTATGGCTACACCTTC
TRBV5-1	TRBJ2-3	-	-	CASTMGGASTDTQYF	TGCGCCAGCACGATGGGGGGAGCTAGCACAGATACGCAGTATTTT
TRBV19	TRBJ1-1	TRBD1	-	CASIVTGGTEAFF	TGTGCCAGTATAGTGACAGGGGGCACTGAAGCTTTCTTT
TRBV5-1	TRBJ1-2	TRBD1	once	CASRIQGNYGYTF	TGCGCCAGCAGAATACAGGGGAACTATGGCTACACCTTC
TRBV7-9	TRBJ2-1	-	once	CASSSGPPRNEQFF	TGTGCCAGCAGCTCCGGCCCCCCGAGGAATGAGCAGTTCTTC
TRBV7-9	TRBJ2-2	-	-	CASSLDLSNTGELFF	TGTGCCAGCAGCTTAGACTTGAGCAACACCGGGGAGCTGTTTTTT
TRBV18	TRBJ1-1	-	-	CASSQQGNTEAFF	TGTGCCAGCTCACAGCAGGGGAACACTGAAGCTTTCTTT
TRBV7-6	TRBJ1-1	-	few	CASSLAATGNTEAFF	TGTGCCAGCAGCTTAGCGGCCACAGGGAACACTGAAGCTTTCTTT
TRBV4-3	TRBJ2-5	TRBD2	-	CASSQDFTGGHKTQYF	TGCGCCAGCAGCCAAGATTTTACGGGGGGGCACAAGACCCAGTACTTC
TRBV2	TRBJ2-1	TRBD1	once	CASTAGPSTGKKDEQFF	TGTGCCAGCACGGCGGGCCCCTCGACAGGGAAGAAGGATGAGCAGTTCTTC
TRBV4-1	TRBJ1-5	-	-	CASSQERGQPQHF	TGCGCCAGCAGCCAAGAAAGGGGTCAGCCCCAGCATTTT
TRBV5-6	TRBJ2-5	TRBD1	-	CASSFWDRQYVTQYF	TGTGCCAGCAGCTTCTGGGACAGGCAGTATGTGACCCAGTACTTC
TRBV29-1	TRBJ2-3	-	once	CSVVVQATDTQYF	TGCAGCGTTGTGGTACAAGCCACAGATACGCAGTATTTT
TRBV6-6	TRBJ2-7	TRBD1	-	CASAPDRASYEQYF	TGTGCCAGCGCCCCTGACAGGGCTTCCTACGAGCAGTACTTC
TRBV10-3	TRBJ2-2	-	few	CAISDSGPMGSGELFF	TGTGCCATCAGTGATTCGGGCCCTATGGGGTCCGGGGAGCTGTTTTTT
TRBV5-1	TRBJ1-1	-	-	CASSFDRMNTEAFF	TGCGCCAGCAGCTTTGACAGAATGAACACTGAAGCTTTCTTT
TRBV27	TRBJ2-2	-	once	CASSLRRSNTGELFF	TGTGCCAGCAGTTTGAGGAGGTCGAACACCGGGGAGCTGTTTTTT
TRBV30	TRBJ2-6	-	-	CAWSVKGSGANVLTF	TGTGCCTGGAGTGTAAAGGGGTCAGGGGCCAACGTCCTGACTTTC
TRBV5-1	TRBJ1-1	-	once	CASSPRETDLNTEAFF	TGCGCCAGCAGCCCAAGGGAGACAGACTTGAACACTGAAGCTTTCTTT
TRBV5-1	TRBJ1-1	-	-	CASSAGDYTEAFF	TGCGCCAGCAGCGCCGGGGATTACACTGAAGCTTTCTTT
TRBV6-4	TRBJ1-1	-	-	CASSAFGETEAFF	TGTGCCAGCAGCGCTTTCGGGGAGACTGAAGCTTTCTTT
TRBV28	TRBJ1-2	-	-	CASSLTAPATNYTF	TGTGCCAGCAGTTTAACGGCGCCGGCCACAAACTACACCTTC
TRBV5-4	TRBJ2-1	-	-	CASSLFGGVYNEQFF	TGTGCCAGCAGCTTGTTCGGCGGGGTTTACAATGAGCAGTTCTTC